One and the same sample provided the 29 T cell receptor beta chains below, sequenced in a study of tissue T cells after allogeneic stem cell transplantation. Assay: immunoSEQ multiplex PCR; the TCRdb copy retains only in-frame clones and omits some. This table holds about 4,900 clones, 45% to 50% found once. Time point here: mouse harvest day 14 after allogeneic transplant. The graft held 10^6 splenic CD5+ T cells and 10^7 T-cell-depleted bone marrow cells. Sequenced input: gut tissue. Source of these receptors: a female BALB/c mouse given C57BL/6 T cells with graft-versus-host disease after an allogeneic hematopoietic cell transplant.

To note about this clone: Mouse gene names apply. The sequence runs out 1 residue before the end of the CDR3; the remainder is reconstructed from the germline J gene. This chain uses TRBV26 with TRBJ2-3; TRBD2 is a possible D gene (5 bases). The CDR3 has 14 amino acids. V shed 3 bases and J shed 0 bases, with 7 bases lying between them. CDR1 is KGHPV and CDR2 is FQNQEV in the germline V gene (reference sequence). The CDR3 spells CASSLWTSAETLYF. CDR3 DNA (partial): TGTGCCAGCAGTCTCTGGACTAGTGCAGAAACGCTGTAT.

On this clone: Gene names refer to mouse genes. The CDR3 end is not reached by the read, which stops 1 residue before it; the germline J gene fills it in. The chain combines TRBV1 with TRBJ1-6; 10 bases match TRBD1. TRBJ1-6 falls under the ORF class, with uncertain function. This CDR3 has 16 amino acids. J was trimmed by 4 bases and V by 2 bases; bases with no gene match: 2. In germline, CDR1 is NSQYPW, CDR2 LRSPGD (reference sequence). CDR3 sequence: CTCSARDRGYNSPLYF. CDR3 DNA, as far as it was read: TGCACCTGCAGTGCACGGGACAGGGGTTATAATTCGCCCCTCTAC.

Regarding this clone: The genes are named according to mouse. Partial CDR3 DNA: TGTGCCAGCTCCCGGGACTGGGGCCCCTATGAACAGTAC. This gives the protein CASSRDWGPYEQY. The whole CDR3 protein is CASSRDWGPYEQYF. The chain combines TRBV12-1 with TRBJ2-7; TRBD2 matches 10 bases. Read data end 1 residue before the CDR3 end; the end is taken from the germline J gene. CDR3 length: 14 amino acids. The germline V gene has CDR1 SGHSN and CDR2 HYEKVE. The junction had 4 bases not matched to a gene; V was cut back by 4 bases and J by 2 bases.

With regard to this clone: All gene names here are mouse names. The CDR3 is cut off 1 residue early in the read; its end comes from the germline J gene. The rearrangement uses TRBV15 and TRBJ1-1; maybe TRBD1 (5 bases). The CDR3 totals 13 residues. Trimming removed 3 bases at V and 1 base at J, with 6 bases between. Germline V gene data show CDR1 as SGHND and CDR2 as FRSKSL. The sequenced part of the CDR3 DNA is TGTGCCAGCAGTTTGGGGGAAAACACAGAAGTCTTC. As protein: CASSLGENTEVF. The full CDR3 protein reads CASSLGENTEVFF.

This clone has just one count. Gene names refer to mouse genes. Sequencing ends 1 residue short of the CDR3 end; the germline J gene provides the rest. V and J are TRBV26 and TRBJ2-1; 8 positions agree with TRBD1. The CDR3 has 14 residues. From germline, CDR1 is KGHPV and CDR2 FQNQEV (reference sequence). V shed 0 bases and J 6 bases; nucleotides not matched to a gene: 1. The CDR3 sequence: CASSLSTGGAEQFF. The part of the CDR3 DNA that was read is TGTGCCAGCAGTCTGTCTACAGGGGGTGCTGAGCAGTTC.

Turning to this clone: Gene names and germline match the mouse. The CDR3 end falls 1 residue outside the read, so it is completed with the germline J gene. The chain employs TRBV14 and TRBJ1-5; D not certain. The germline gives CDR1 SGHDT, CDR2 FRDEAV. This CDR3 contains 13 residues. V was pared by 2 bases and J by 0 bases, with 3 bases between. The CDR3 DNA, read in part, is TGTGCCAGCAGTTTACATAACAACCAGGCTCCGCTT. Amino acid sequence: CASSLHNNQAPL. The CDR3 in full is CASSLHNNQAPLF.

To note about this clone: Genes and germline come from the mouse. The sequenced fragment ends 1 residue before the CDR3 boundary, so the rest is inferred from the germline J gene. The chain couples TRBV13-1 to TRBJ2-3; D remains unclear. Germline V gene sequence: CDR1 NSHNY, CDR2 SYGAGN. V shed 2 bases and J shed 2 bases, with 6 bases lying between them. The CDR3 totals 13 residues. The CDR3 DNA, read in part, is TGTGCCAGCAGTGAAAACATTGCAGAAACGCTGTAT. It is translated as CASSENIAETLY. The whole CDR3 is CASSENIAETLYF.

There are a few counts of this clone. The germline and genes are mouse ones. The read ends 1 residue before the CDR3 terminus; that terminus is restored from the germline J gene. V and J are TRBV13-1 and TRBJ2-3; D is ambiguous. V gave up 2 bases and J gave up 1 base, with 2 bases separating them. Germline-derived CDR1 and CDR2 are NSHNY and SYGAGN. The CDR3 spans 12 residues. The CDR3 here is CASSEGAETLYF. The CDR3 DNA, read in part, is TGTGCCAGCAGTGAGGGTGCAGAAACGCTGTAT.

Remarks on this clone: Genes here carry mouse names. The read gets to within 1 residue of the CDR3 end, and the germline J gene fills in the rest. V is TRBV19 and J is TRBJ2-3, with unresolved D. Germline V gene lookup returns CDR1 FNHDT and CDR2 SITEND (reference sequence). The V gene lost 1 base and the J gene lost 0 bases, with 6 bases spanning the gap. This CDR3 region has 14 residues. The CDR3 here is CASSIRASAETLYF. CDR3 DNA (partial): TGTGCCAGCAGTATAAGAGCTAGTGCAGAAACGCTGTAT.

With respect to this clone: Gene names are mouse gene names. The CDR3 end is not reached by the read, which stops 1 residue before it; the germline J gene fills it in. V gene TRBV26 combines with J gene TRBJ1-1; D is unresolved. CDR1 and CDR2 from the germline V gene are KGHPV and FQNQEV (reference sequence). V lost 3 bases and J lost 1, with 6 bases in between. This CDR3 has 13 residues. CDR3 sequence: CASSLQTNTEVFF. The DNA read from the CDR3 is TGTGCCAGCAGTCTACAGACGAACACAGAAGTCTTC.

Points on this clone: The germline and genes are mouse ones. The read finishes 1 residue shy of the CDR3 end, and the germline J gene is used to complete it. This chain joins TRBV3 and TRBJ2-5; 10 nucleotides match TRBD2. Germline lookup yields CDR1 SNHLY and CDR2 FYNGKV (reference sequence). Trimming took 4 bases from V and 0 from J; bases not matched to a gene: 1. CDR3 length equals 15 residues. The CDR3 spells CASSSLGGNQDTQYF. Incomplete CDR3 DNA: TGTGCCAGCAGCTCACTGGGGGGGAACCAAGACACCCAGTAC.

The table lists this clone with a few counts. Mouse gene names and germline throughout. From the germline J gene comes the end of the CDR3, since the read stops 1 residue before it. The genes are TRBV26 and TRBJ2-7, with D perhaps matching TRBD1 (5 bases). The V gene's germline CDR1 is KGHPV and CDR2 FQNQEV (reference sequence). Trimming cost V 3 bases and J 4 bases, with 7 bases left between them. The CDR3 is 12 amino acids. The covered CDR3 bases are TGTGCCAGCAGTCTAGGGGAGTATGAACAGTAC. It encodes CASSLGEYEQY. In full, the CDR3 is CASSLGEYEQYF.

Comment on this clone: Here the gene names and germline are mouse. The read ends 1 residue shy of where the CDR3 ends; the end is completed using the germline J gene. This chain joins TRBV23 and TRBJ2-7; TRBD1 reflects the table's D call only, with no check against the DNA. The CDR3 covers 15 residues. Germline V CDR1 and CDR2: KGHTA, FQNQQP. The CDR3 sequence: CSSSQSGTGGYEQYF. The DNA read from the CDR3 is TGCTCCAGCAGTCAATCGGGGACAGGGGGCTATGAACAGTAC.

Turning to this clone: Genes and germline are mouse. The covered CDR3 bases are TGTGCCAGCAGTCGGGAGATTTCCAACGAAAGATTATTT. It encodes CASSREISNERLF. The full-length CDR3 reads as CASSREISNERLFF. V usage is TRBV26 and J usage is TRBJ1-4; D is undetermined. The read comes to an end 1 residue before the CDR3 does, leaving the germline J gene to fill in the end. Between the trimmed V and J ends, which lost 4 bases and 0 bases, there was a span of 6 bases. CDR3 length equals 14 residues. Germline CDR1 and CDR2: KGHPV and FQNQEV (reference sequence).

A few counts support this clone. Gene names refer to mouse genes. CDR3 residues: CASSSGVSNERLFF. The CDR3 DNA, read in part, is TGTGCCAGCAGTTCCGGGGTTTCCAACGAAAGATTATTT. This chain joins TRBV3 and TRBJ1-4; D gene ambiguous. The sequenced fragment ends 1 residue before the CDR3 boundary, so the rest is inferred from the germline J gene. The V end lost 6 bases, the J end lost 0 bases, and 8 bases lay between the germline ends. The germline CDR1 and CDR2 sequences are SNHLY and FYNGKV (reference sequence). The CDR3 covers 14 residues.

Comments on this clone: Gene labels here are mouse ones. The read terminates 1 residue ahead of where the CDR3 ends, so the germline J gene completes it. The chain recombines TRBV26 with TRBJ2-3; D is perhaps TRBD1 (5 bases). This CDR3 has 14 amino acids. Trimming stripped 4 bases from V and 0 bases from J, with 8 bases between. CDR1 is KGHPV and CDR2 is FQNQEV in the germline V gene (reference sequence). CDR3 in amino acids: CASSQDNSAETLYF. The covered CDR3 bases are TGTGCCAGCAGTCAGGACAATAGTGCAGAAACGCTGTAT. Supplemented by reference TRBV26 and TRBJ2-3, the full variable domain reads NSKVIQTPRYLVKGQGQKAKMRCIPEKGHPVVFWYQQNKNNEFKFLINFQNQEVLQQIDMTEKRFSAECPSNSPCSLEIQSSEAGDSALYLCASSQDNSAETLYFGSGTRLTVL.

By frequency in the sample, this clone is medium-sized. Genes and germline come from the mouse. Read coverage stops 1 residue before the CDR3 terminus; the germline J gene supplies the remainder. The V gene is TRBV4, the J gene TRBJ2-7, with 13 bases aligning to TRBD2. This CDR3 region has 15 residues. With V trimmed by 5 bases and J by 7 bases, 8 bases remained unmatched. Germline assignment: CDR1 LGHDT and CDR2 YNNKQL (reference sequence). The CDR3 DNA, read in part, is TGTGCCAGCAGCCCGGACTGGGGGGGCGCCGGGGAACAGTAC. Residues: CASSPDWGGAGEQY. The whole CDR3 is CASSPDWGGAGEQYF.

A remark on this clone: Mouse names are used for the genes. Read sequence stops 1 residue before the CDR3 end, and the germline J gene provides the missing end. The J gene is TRBJ1-1, the V gene TRBV24, with D perhaps TRBD1 (5 bases). CDR1 and CDR2 from the germline V gene are KGHTA and FRNEEI. The CDR3 has 13 amino acids. V was shortened by 1 base and J by 3 bases, with 6 bases between the two germline ends. The sequenced part of the CDR3 DNA is TGTGCCAGCAGTCTGTCAGGGTACACAGAAGTCTTC. As protein: CASSLSGYTEVF. The entire CDR3 reads CASSLSGYTEVFF.

In its sample, this clone was seen a few times. Gene names and germline match the mouse. Sequencing ends 1 residue short of the CDR3 end; the germline J gene provides the rest. The rearrangement joins TRBV13-3 to TRBJ2-1; 11 positions agree with TRBD2. The V segment lost 0 bases and the J segment 7 bases; nucleotides outside the gene matches: 6. The length of the CDR3 is 16 residues. Germline V CDR1 and CDR2: NNHDY, SYVADS. The covered CDR3 bases are TGTGCCAGCAGTGATGACTGGGGGGGCGCGAGGGCTGAGCAGTTC. This sequence encodes CASSDDWGGARAEQF. The whole CDR3 sequence is CASSDDWGGARAEQFF.

About this clone itself: Mouse names are used for the genes. The read finishes 1 residue shy of the CDR3 end, and the germline J gene is used to complete it. The rearrangement uses TRBV26 and TRBJ1-2, with 8 bases lining up with TRBD1. V shed 4 bases, J shed 5 bases, and the junction held 3 bases outside the gene matches. The CDR3 is made up of 13 amino acids. CDR1 is KGHPV and CDR2 is FQNQEV in the germline V gene (reference sequence). CDR3 DNA (partial): TGTGCCAGCAGTCGACAGGGGTGGTCCGACTACACC. Its translation: CASSRQGWSDYT. The CDR3 as a whole reads CASSRQGWSDYTF.

A remark on this clone: Gene names and germline match the mouse. Read coverage stops 1 residue before the CDR3 terminus; the germline J gene supplies the remainder. The V and J genes are TRBV26 and TRBJ2-2; no reliable D call. The ends were cut back, 2 bases at V and 0 bases at J, with 4 bases in the middle. This CDR3 spans 14 amino acids. CDR1 is KGHPV, CDR2 FQNQEV, per germline (reference sequence). Incomplete CDR3 DNA: TGTGCCAGCAGTCTGGAGACAAACACCGGGCAGCTCTAC. This codes for CASSLETNTGQLY. The full CDR3 is CASSLETNTGQLYF. The whole variable domain, filled in from reference TRBV26 and TRBJ2-2, reads NSKVIQTPRYLVKGQGQKAKMRCIPEKGHPVVFWYQQNKNNEFKFLINFQNQEVLQQIDMTEKRFSAECPSNSPCSLEIQSSEAGDSALYLCASSLETNTGQLYFGEGSKLTVL.

Points on this clone: Gene names are mouse gene names. The read gets to within 1 residue of the CDR3 end, and the germline J gene fills in the rest. The chain combines TRBV16 with TRBJ2-2; D ambiguous. Germline-derived CDR1 and CDR2 are SGHSA and FRNQAP. Between the trimmed V and J ends, which lost 0 bases and 4 bases, there was a span of 6 bases. This CDR3 is 14 amino acids long. CDR3 region: CASSLDSPTGQLYF. The DNA read from the CDR3 is TGTGCAAGCAGCTTAGACAGTCCCACCGGGCAGCTCTAC.

A remark on this clone: Gene names and germline match the mouse. The read ends 1 residue early relative to the CDR3; the germline J gene fills the gap. The chain is built from TRBV12-2 and TRBJ1-3, with 12 positions matching TRBD1. CDR1 is SGHLS, CDR2 HYDKME, per germline. There are 14 residues in the CDR3. The V and J ends lost 4 bases and 10 bases, in that order; junction bases with no gene match: 7. Partial CDR3 DNA: TGTGCCAGCTCCCTCCGGGACAGGGGGCGGACGCTCTAT. Translated: CASSLRDRGRTLY. The CDR3 in its entirety is CASSLRDRGRTLYF.

About this clone itself: Gene names follow the mouse nomenclature. The read stops 1 residue short of the end of the CDR3; the missing end is completed from the germline J gene. The gene calls are TRBV15 and TRBJ1-4; TRBD1 might be the D (6 bases). This CDR3 spans 13 amino acids. Germline CDR1 SGHND, CDR2 FRSKSL. The V and J ends lost 8 bases and 2 bases respectively, with 9 bases between them. The CDR3 loop is CASPRGSNERLFF. CDR3 bases read: TGTGCCAGCCCCAGGGGCTCCAACGAAAGATTATTT.

With respect to this clone: Here the gene names and germline are mouse. The CDR3 goes on 1 residue after the read ends, and that part is filled in from the germline J gene. The rearrangement joins TRBV29 to TRBJ1-1; weak D call: TRBD1 (6 bases). The germline CDR1 and CDR2 sequences are MSHET and SYDVDS. V gave up 5 bases and J gave up 3 bases, with 10 bases separating them. The CDR3 length is 13 residues. The sequenced part of the CDR3 DNA is TGTGCTAGCAGTCCGGGACAACACACAGAAGTCTTC. As protein: CASSPGQHTEVF. The whole CDR3 protein is CASSPGQHTEVFF.

This clone was seen a handful of times. Here the gene names and germline are mouse. The read halts 1 residue ahead of the CDR3 end, with the missing end drawn from the germline J gene. This chain uses TRBV26 with TRBJ2-4, with a tentative D call TRBD1 (5 bases). This CDR3 region has 13 residues. CDR1 is KGHPV, CDR2 FQNQEV, per germline (reference sequence). Trimming stripped 7 bases from V and 1 base from J, with 9 bases between. The sequenced part of the CDR3 DNA is TGTGCCAGCAAGGGGAAGGGTCAAAACACCTTGTAC. Its translation: CASKGKGQNTLY. The CDR3 reads in full as CASKGKGQNTLYF. Combining the CDR3 with reference TRBV26 and TRBJ2-4 gives the whole variable domain NSKVIQTPRYLVKGQGQKAKMRCIPEKGHPVVFWYQQNKNNEFKFLINFQNQEVLQQIDMTEKRFSAECPSNSPCSLEIQSSEAGDSALYLCASKGKGQNTLYFGAGTRLSVL.

Regarding this clone: The gene names given are mouse names. The read comes to an end 1 residue before the CDR3 does, leaving the germline J gene to fill in the end. The chain links TRBV23 to TRBJ2-7; TRBD2 reflects the table's D call only, with no check against the DNA. The CDR3 runs 16 residues. Germline V lookup: CDR1 KGHTA, CDR2 FQNQQP. The CDR3 protein is CSSSQSGLGVSYEQYF. Partial CDR3 DNA: TGCTCCAGCAGTCAATCAGGACTGGGGGTCTCCTATGAACAGTAC.

As regards this clone: Gene names refer to mouse genes. The observed sequence ends 1 residue before the CDR3 terminus, with the missing tail filled in from the germline J gene. V gene TRBV20 combines with J gene TRBJ1-2; D call uncertain. The CDR3 has 12 residues. Between the trimmed V and J ends, which lost 5 bases and 0 bases, there was a span of 7 bases. CDR1 and CDR2 from the germline V gene are GFQATS and STVNSAI. This CDR3 is CGALTTNSDYTF. The CDR3 DNA, read in part, is TGTGGTGCTTTGACAACAAACTCCGACTACACC.

This clone is deemed medium-sized. Mouse germline and gene names are used. The read ends 1 residue shy of where the CDR3 ends; the end is completed using the germline J gene. The rearrangement uses TRBV23 and TRBJ2-3; the D call TRBD2 from the table was never checked on the DNA. This CDR3 contains 15 residues. Germline CDR1 reads KGHTA; CDR2 reads FQNQQP. The CDR3 loop is CSSSGLGASAETLYF. The CDR3 bases that were read are TGCTCCAGCAGTGGACTGGGGGCTAGTGCAGAAACGCTGTAT.